This T cell receptor beta chain was recorded in a study of blood T cell repertoires in COVID-19. On the study more broadly: The samples span acute and convalescent COVID-19 from the United States, Italy and Spain.

Original analysis: Nucleated cell counts were estimated from reference gene primer amplification. The repertoire was sequenced with immunoSEQ multiplex PCR; TCRdb's copy has only in-frame clones and lacks some. The V and J calls and clone size come from that table; D and trimming were worked out from the DNA. This sample yields fewer than 250,000 clones, of which about 85% are seen a single time; under 14% belongs to the top ten. Losses at the gene ends were 0 bases for V and 1 base for J; bases not matched to a gene: 14. The CDR3 spans 22 residues. Individuals drawn from under 30 US areas were about 18 to 90 years old. The table lists this clone with a count of one.

V usage is TRBV23-1 and J usage is TRBJ2-1; the match to TRBD2 covers 14 bases. TRBV23-1 is an ORF, with its function uncertain. This clonotype was sampled from a man aged 30 to 39 who had recovered from COVID-19. Sample: PBMCs or T cells enriched from blood (not recorded which). CDR3 bases: TGCGCCAGCAGTCAATCGTGTAATGAGGGACTAGCGGGGGTCCGATCCTACAATGAGCAGTTCTTC. It yields the protein CASSQSCNEGLAGVRSYNEQFF.